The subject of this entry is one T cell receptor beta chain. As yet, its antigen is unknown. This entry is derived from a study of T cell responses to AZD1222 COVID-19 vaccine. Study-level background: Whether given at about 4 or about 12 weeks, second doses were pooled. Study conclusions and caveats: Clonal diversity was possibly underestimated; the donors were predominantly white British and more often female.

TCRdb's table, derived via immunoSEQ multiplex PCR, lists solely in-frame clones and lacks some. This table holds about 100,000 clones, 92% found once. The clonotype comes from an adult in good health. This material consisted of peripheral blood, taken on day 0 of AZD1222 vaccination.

DNA for the CDR3: TGCAGCGCCCGGGGCGTAGAGAGCTCTGGGGCCAACGTCCTGACTTTC. Translated, it gives CSARGVESSGANVLTF. The chain is built from TRBV29-1 and TRBJ2-6; D possibly matches TRBD1 or TRBD2 (5 bases each). CDR1 and CDR2 from the germline V gene are SQVTM and ANQGSEA. Trimming took off 7 bases at V and 0 bases at J, with 16 bases between the two ends. The CDR3 has 16 amino acids.